This T cell receptor (beta chain) originates from a study of blood T cell repertoires in COVID-19. Study background: COVID-19 samples collected from the United States, Italy and Spain covered acute and convalescent phases.

Only in-frame clones appear in the TCRdb table, and some are missing; sequencing was by immunoSEQ multiplex PCR. Here the sample spans approximately 290,000 clones, around 87% being singletons. The sequence came from a young man with active or convalescent COVID-19. The sequencing sample was made of peripheral blood.

The CDR3 reads CAISESIGSAYPQYF. The CDR3 DNA reads as TGTGCCATCAGTGAGTCGATCGGAAGCGCATACCCCCAGTACTTC. The V call is TRBV10-3, the J call TRBJ2-5; D not resolved. In germline, CDR1 is ENHRY, CDR2 SYGVKD. Trimming cost V 0 bases and J 9 bases, with 17 bases left between them. The CDR3 runs to 15 residues.